These T cell receptor beta chains were read from a single sample in a study of CD8 T cells in ankylosing spondylitis. TCRdb reprocessed the 5' RACE reads with MiXCR, giving one entry per CDR3 protein. The sample includes about 510,000 distinct CDR3 sequences, roughly 5.2% of them seen just once. Sequenced material: blood, either unsorted or a sorted T cell fraction (not recorded which). The receptors here all came from a male donor with ankylosing spondylitis. CDR3s include the opening cysteine and the closing phenylalanine or tryptophan. The D gene is left open where the match is weak. The size of a clone is reported for some rows only, either as once, few or many, or as a class for expanded clones.

NA	TRBV12-3/TRBV12-4	TRBJ2-1	NA	CASSFGDSHYNEQFF	TGTGCCAGCAGTTTTGGGGACTCCCACTACAATGAGCAGTTCTTC
many	TRBV7-2	TRBJ1-5	NA	CARRAWGNQPQHF	TGTGCCCGGAGGGCATGGGGCAATCAGCCCCAGCATTTT
many	TRBV20-1	TRBJ2-1	NA	CSAQRSIEQFF	TGCAGTGCCCAGCGTAGCATAGAGCAGTTCTTC
few	TRBV29-1	TRBJ2-5	NA	CSVSPGETQYF	TGCAGCGTTAGTCCCGGTGAGACCCAGTACTTC
many	TRBV12-3/TRBV12-4	TRBJ2-1	NA	CASSIGQLQFF	TGTGCCAGCAGTATAGGACAGCTGCAGTTCTTC
many	TRBV5-1	TRBJ2-7	NA	CASSLVGPLGEQYF	TGCGCCAGCAGCTTGGTCGGGCCCCTCGGAGAGCAGTACTTC
many	TRBV5-6	TRBJ1-5	TRBD1	CASSLDRSNQPQHF	TGTGCCAGCAGCCTGGACAGGAGCAATCAGCCCCAGCATTTT
NA	TRBV20-1	TRBJ1-5	NA	CSARDEGLYSNQPQHF	TGCAGTGCTAGAGATGAGGGTTTATATAGCAATCAGCCCCAGCATTTT
many	TRBV6-2/TRBV6-3	TRBJ1-2	NA	CASSTDGNYGYTF	TGTGCCAGCAGTACGGACGGGAACTATGGCTACACCTTC
many	TRBV20-1	TRBJ1-2	NA	CSARLKGVIGYTF	TGCAGTGCTAGACTTAAGGGGGTTATCGGCTACACCTTC
many	TRBV3-1	TRBJ1-1	TRBD1	CASSPYRGGSEAFF	TGTGCCAGCAGCCCGTACAGGGGAGGGTCTGAAGCTTTCTTT
few	TRBV7-6	TRBJ2-7	TRBD1	CASSLNDRASEQYF	TGTGCCAGCAGCTTAAATGACAGGGCGAGCGAGCAGTACTTC
NA	TRBV20-1	TRBJ2-7	TRBD2	CSAHPRASGRNEQYF	TGCAGTGCTCACCCTCGGGCTAGCGGGAGGAACGAGCAGTACTTC
few	TRBV5-1	TRBJ2-5	NA	CASSSDNGETQYF	TGCGCCAGCAGCTCGGACAACGGAGAGACCCAGTACTTC
many	TRBV25-1	TRBJ2-3	TRBD2	CASSRIRSGGHTDTQYF	TGTGCCAGCAGCCGAATCAGGAGCGGGGGACACACAGATACGCAGTATTTT
many	TRBV29-1	TRBJ2-6	TRBD1	CSVTGQANSGANVLTF	TGCAGCGTGACGGGACAGGCAAACTCTGGGGCCAACGTCCTGACTTTC
many	TRBV20-1	TRBJ2-1	NA	CSARKLARISYNEQFF	TGCAGTGCTCGCAAGCTAGCGAGAATCTCCTACAATGAGCAGTTCTTC
many	TRBV20-1	TRBJ2-1	NA	CSAIRGNSYNEQFF	TGCAGTGCAATTCGAGGCAACTCCTACAATGAGCAGTTCTTC
many	TRBV20-1	TRBJ2-1	NA	CSARNLAASSYNEQFF	TGCAGTGCTAGAAACTTAGCGGCGAGCTCCTACAATGAGCAGTTCTTC
many	TRBV9	TRBJ1-1	TRBD1	CASSPRGGWLNTEAFF	TGTGCCAGCAGCCCGCGAGGGGGCTGGTTGAACACTGAAGCTTTCTTT
many	TRBV5-1	TRBJ2-5	NA	CASSLGLGTQYF	TGCGCCAGCAGCTTGGGCTTGGGGACCCAGTACTTC
many	TRBV5-1	TRBJ1-1	TRBD1	CASSLTGGENTEAFF	TGCGCCAGCAGCTTGACAGGGGGTGAGAACACTGAAGCTTTCTTT
many	TRBV28	TRBJ1-2	NA	CASSAGTLYGYTF	TGTGCCAGCAGTGCCGGGACCCTCTATGGCTACACCTTC
many	TRBV7-3	TRBJ2-5	NA	CASSLSPVGGTQYF	TGTGCCAGCAGCTTAAGTCCCGTGGGGGGTACCCAGTACTTC
many	TRBV9	TRBJ1-2	NA	CASSVDEGRNRYTF	TGTGCCAGCAGCGTAGACGAGGGGAGGAATCGCTACACCTTC
many	TRBV5-1	TRBJ2-1	TRBD2	CASTLAGGPGYNEQFF	TGCGCCAGCACTCTAGCGGGAGGGCCTGGGTACAATGAGCAGTTCTTC
NA	TRBV4-2	TRBJ2-5	TRBD2	CASSPRRGEGHETQYF	TGTGCCAGCAGCCCCCGGCGGGGGGAGGGCCACGAGACCCAGTACTTC
many	TRBV5-1	TRBJ2-3	TRBD2	CASSLGLAGSDTQYF	TGCGCCAGCAGCTTGGGACTAGCGGGGTCAGATACGCAGTATTTT
many	TRBV12-3/TRBV12-4	TRBJ2-1	TRBD1	CASSPGQGELVNEQFF	TGTGCCAGCAGTCCCGGACAGGGCGAATTAGTCAATGAGCAGTTCTTC
NA	TRBV7-9	TRBJ1-4	NA	CASSLKGSNEKLFF	TGTGCCAGCAGCTTAAAAGGGAGCAATGAAAAACTGTTTTTT
many	TRBV7-8	TRBJ2-1	NA	CASSLGSTNPNEQFF	TGTGCCAGCAGCTTAGGGTCAACTAACCCCAATGAGCAGTTCTTC
many	TRBV6-1	TRBJ2-7	TRBD2	CASKSSGSSYEQYF	TGTGCCAGCAAATCTAGCGGGAGCTCCTACGAGCAGTACTTC
many	TRBV4-2	TRBJ2-1	NA	CASLESRGGYNEQFF	TGTGCCAGCTTGGAATCGAGGGGGGGTTACAATGAGCAGTTCTTC
few	TRBV11-3	TRBJ1-1	NA	CASSTRDGTEAFF	TGTGCCAGCAGCACCCGGGACGGCACTGAAGCTTTCTTT
many	TRBV7-2	TRBJ1-2	NA	CASSPRTGLSYGYTF	TGTGCCAGCAGCCCCCGTACGGGACTGTCCTATGGCTACACCTTC
many	TRBV28	TRBJ2-7	NA	CASRGAGITYEQYF	TGTGCCAGCAGGGGGGCAGGGATAACCTACGAGCAGTACTTC
many	TRBV7-9	TRBJ1-2	NA	CASSSREGGYTF	TGTGCCAGCAGCTCCCGCGAGGGGGGCTACACCTTC
NA	TRBV5-6	TRBJ1-2	NA	CAMSRGLLTGYTF	TGTGCCATGAGCCGAGGGCTCCTCACTGGCTACACCTTC
many	TRBV20-1	TRBJ2-7	TRBD2	CSARDRLAGSYEQYF	TGCAGTGCTAGAGATCGACTAGCGGGATCCTACGAGCAGTACTTC
many	TRBV20-1	TRBJ2-3	NA	CSASDLINTDTQYF	TGCAGTGCTAGTGACCTGATCAACACAGATACGCAGTATTTT
few	TRBV6-5	TRBJ1-4	NA	CASSYSKQTLVKLFF	TGTGCCAGCAGTTACTCGAAACAAACTTTAGTAAAACTGTTTTTT
many	TRBV4-3	TRBJ1-5	NA	CASSPRTGNQPQHF	TGCGCCAGCAGCCCCCGAACGGGCAATCAGCCCCAGCATTTT
many	TRBV7-2	TRBJ2-5	NA	CASSPKSILASETQYF	TGTGCCAGCAGCCCGAAATCGATTCTGGCGTCAGAGACCCAGTACTTC
many	TRBV5-1	TRBJ1-2	NA	CASSLVGSGYTF	TGCGCCAGCAGCTTGGTTGGGAGTGGCTACACCTTC
many	TRBV4-3	TRBJ1-4	TRBD1	CASSQEEGAELFF	TGCGCCAGCAGCCAAGAGGAGGGGGCCGAACTGTTTTTT
many	TRBV6-1	TRBJ2-7	TRBD1	CASSEGDRVVYEQYF	TGTGCCAGCAGTGAAGGGGACAGGGTCGTCTACGAGCAGTACTTC
many	TRBV27	TRBJ1-4	NA	CASSFLGGEKLFF	TGTGCCAGCAGTTTCCTAGGCGGTGAAAAACTGTTTTTT
many	TRBV29-1	TRBJ1-4	NA	CSCGRNYEKLFF	TGCAGCTGTGGAAGGAATTATGAAAAACTGTTTTTT